This T cell receptor beta chain was recovered during a study of blood T cells in healthy people across ages. General observations from the study: Long-lived donors carried more naive CD4+ cells and greater diversity than aged donors.

On this clonotype itself: Its antigen is unidentified.

Germline-derived CDR1 and CDR2 are MNHEY and SVGEGT. Between the trimmed V and J ends, which lost 4 bases and 7 bases, there was a span of 23 bases. The CDR3 has 16 residues. Roughly 9.5 milliliters of peripheral blood were drawn from each donor into EDTA-treated tubes. PBMCs, at least 6 million per sample, were isolated. PCR was performed a second time for about 6 to 12 cycles using a sample-barcoded 5' primer and a J-beta primer mix. TCRdb re-called the 5' RACE reads through MiXCR, storing one row per CDR3 protein. The sample holds approximately 800,000 distinct CDR3 sequences, roughly 60% seen once.

The sample taken for sequencing was blood. The source of this sequence is a man aged 30 to 39 in good health. This sequence joins TRBV6-2 or TRBV6-3 and TRBJ2-7; tentative D call: TRBD2 (5 bases). CDR3 DNA sequence: TGTGCCAGCAGTTGGGGTCTAGCCCGAATCTACAATGAGCAGTACTTC. Its translation: CASSWGLARIYNEQYF.